A selection of T cell receptor beta chains follows, all from one sample in a study of blood T cell repertoires in COVID-19. Data came from immunoSEQ multiplex PCR; TCRdb stores just in-frame clones and leaves some out. The top ten clones hold approximately 1.4% of a sample with 55,000 to 90,000 clones, roughly 91% of them seen once. The material sequenced was peripheral blood. The source of these receptors is a human donor in a cohort sampled during active COVID-19. Both conserved end residues are part of each CDR3. A D gene is named only where the DNA matches it firmly. Size is omitted from some rows. Given values are once, few, many or a class for expanded clones.

NA	TRBV27	TRBD2	TRBJ2-2	TGTGCCAGCAGTTTAACTAGCGGGATCACCGGGGAGCTGTTTTTT	CASSLTSGITGELFF
NA	TRBV3-1/TRBV3-2	TRBD2	TRBJ2-1	TGTGCCAGCAGCCAAGCTGGGACTAGCGGCTACAATGAGCAGTTCTTC	CASSQAGTSGYNEQFF
NA	TRBV29-1	NA	TRBJ1-1	TGCAGCGTTGAGGGTGCTCGGGAGAAGAACACTGAAGCTTTCTTT	CSVEGAREKNTEAFF
NA	TRBV9	TRBD2	TRBJ2-1	TGTGCCAGCAGCGCAAGCGGGAGCTCCTACAATGAGCAGTTCTTC	CASSASGSSYNEQFF
NA	TRBV7-2	TRBD2	TRBJ2-1	TGTGCCAGCAGCCGGACTAGCGGATCATACAATGAGCAGTTCTTC	CASSRTSGSYNEQFF
NA	TRBV23-1	TRBD2	TRBJ2-3	TGCGCCAGCAGCGGGGAGCGGGAAGAGGGAGATACGCAGTATTTT	CASSGEREEGDTQYF
NA	TRBV24-1	TRBD1	TRBJ2-5	TGTGCCACCAGTGATCTCGGGACAGCCCAAGAGACCCAGTACTTC	CATSDLGTAQETQYF
NA	TRBV18	TRBD1	TRBJ2-7	TGTGCCAGCCACCGGACAGGGTCCTACGAGCAGTACTTC	CASHRTGSYEQYF
NA	TRBV10-3	NA	TRBJ1-1	TGTGCCACATCGGGATCCAACACTGAAGCTTTCTTT	CATSGSNTEAFF
NA	TRBV28	TRBD1	TRBJ1-2	TGTGCCAGCAGCCAAATCGGACAGGGGGGGATCGTCGGGTATGGCTACACCTTC	CASSQIGQGGIVGYGYTF
NA	TRBV15	TRBD1	TRBJ2-5	TGTGCCTCTGCCCCGGGCCAGGGGGTAAGGGGAGAGACCCAGTACTTC	CASAPGQGVRGETQYF
NA	TRBV6-4	TRBD1	TRBJ1-2	TGTGCCAGCAGTCCACAGGGGGTAGGGTATGGCTACACCTTC	CASSPQGVGYGYTF
medium-sized	TRBV7-6	TRBD2	TRBJ2-2	TGTGCCAGCAGACTAGCGGGAGTTGACACCGGGGAGCTGTTTTTT	CASRLAGVDTGELFF
NA	TRBV19	NA	TRBJ2-1	TGTGCCAGTACCCTGGACGGGAGCTCCTACAATGAGCAGTTCTTC	CASTLDGSSYNEQFF
NA	TRBV16	NA	TRBJ1-5	TGTGCCAGCAGCCAATCGGTAGGGGGTGTTCAGCCCCAGCATTTT	CASSQSVGGVQPQHF
NA	TRBV5-1	TRBD1	TRBJ2-7	TGCGCCAGCGGCCCGGGACAGGGGGCAAGGGAGCAGTACTTC	CASGPGQGAREQYF
NA	TRBV25-1	TRBD1	TRBJ1-1	TGTGCCAGCAGTCCGACAGGGTGGGGGGAAGCTTTCTTT	CASSPTGWGEAFF
NA	TRBV29-1	NA	TRBJ2-7	TGCAGCGTTCGGGTCTACGAGCAGTACTTC	CSVRVYEQYF
NA	TRBV6-2/TRBV6-3	NA	TRBJ2-5	TGTGCCAGCAGCACCCAACGGCCTCTCCGCGAGGCCCAGTACTTC	CASSTQRPLREAQYF